The 6 T cell receptor beta chains in this list originate from one sample, sequenced in a study of cytomegalovirus exposure and HLA in healthy donors. The PCR ran on 60 Vbeta and 13 Jbeta primers. Clones were read by immunoSEQ multiplex PCR, and TCRdb kept only the in-frame ones, dropping some. The sample records about 100,000 clones, around 70% being singletons. The material sequenced was PBMCs. The source of these receptors is a man aged 40-49 years in good health and CMV-seropositive.

This chain links TRBV7-6 with TRBJ2-5; 8 bases line up with TRBD1. V shed 0 bases, J shed 2 bases, and the junction held 2 bases outside the gene matches. Germline V gene lookup returns CDR1 SGHVS and CDR2 FNYEAQ. The CDR3 has 15 residues. CDR3 protein: CASSLATGEQETQYF. As DNA, the CDR3 is TGTGCCAGCAGCTTAGCGACAGGGGAACAAGAGACCCAGTACTTC.

This sequence joins TRBV4-2 and TRBJ1-1; D remains unclear. The V gene's germline CDR1 is LGHNA and CDR2 YNFKEQ. Trimming took 1 base from V and 0 from J, leaving 6 bases between them. CDR3 length equals 14 residues. CDR3 in DNA: TGTGCCAGCAGCCAAGTACCTATGAACACTGAAGCTTTCTTT. Protein: CASSQVPMNTEAFF.

V is TRBV7-9 and J is TRBJ1-6; 10 nucleotides agree with TRBD1. The CDR3 runs to 15 residues. The trim removed 4 bases at V and 7 bases at J, leaving 4 bases unmatched. Germline V CDR1 and CDR2: SEHNR, FQNEAQ (reference sequence). The DNA of the CDR3 is TGTGCCAGCAGCTCCCGGACAGGGGGAAATTCACCCCTCCACTTT. This sequence encodes CASSSRTGGNSPLHF.

This rearrangement joins TRBV27 to TRBJ2-3, with a tentative D call TRBD2 (6 bases). Germline lookup yields CDR1 MNHEY and CDR2 SMNVEV (reference sequence). V lost 6 bases and J lost 7, with 23 bases in between. This CDR3 contains 16 residues. CDR3 amino acids: CASRTPTGTPSNTQYF. The CDR3, as DNA: TGTGCCAGCAGGACACCCACCGGGACTCCTTCGAATACGCAGTATTTT.

This chain links TRBV13 with TRBJ1-5; TRBD1 matches 7 bases. This CDR3 has 13 amino acids. Germline CDR1 and CDR2: PRHDT and FYEKMQ (reference sequence). V shed 4 bases, J shed 5 bases, and the junction held 2 bases outside the gene matches. The CDR3 region has the DNA TGTGCCAGCAGCTCAACAGGGGATCAGCCCCAGCATTTT. This gives the protein CASSSTGDQPQHF.

The chain combines TRBV11-1 with TRBJ1-1; TRBD1 is a possible D gene (5 bases). CDR1 and CDR2 from the germline V gene are SGHAT and FQDESV (reference sequence). V dropped 0 bases and J dropped 3 bases, with 14 bases sitting between them. The CDR3 has 16 residues. CDR3 DNA: TGTGCCAGCAGCTTAGCTCAGGCAGGGTATCACACTGAAGCTTTCTTT. It is translated as CASSLAQAGYHTEAFF.